Each of the 15 T cell receptor beta chains below was sequenced from the same sample in a study of immune heterogeneity within non-small cell lung tumors. It was with 32 V and 13 J primers that multiplex PCR amplified TCR beta CDR3. Via MiXCR, TCRdb re-called the multiplex PCR reads, giving one row per CDR3 protein. The sample lists some 10,000 distinct CDR3 sequences; 25% to 30% were seen once. For each sample, template was approximately 0.6 ug of bulk tumor genomic DNA. Primary tumors were biopsied several times each, far apart, intraoperatively. Samples came from untreated patients having curative surgery for newly diagnosed non-small cell lung cancer. Material: lung tumor tissue. Receptor source: a man aged 45-60 years with non-small cell lung cancer.

A remark on this clonotype: Since a much larger clone is just one base distant, this may be a read error. DNA of the CDR3: TGTGCCATACGCCGAGGGGGCCTGGGCTACACCTTC. Translated: CAIRRGGLGYTF. The chain combines TRBV12-3 or TRBV12-4 with TRBJ1-2; TRBD1 matches at 7 bases. The CDR3 extends over 12 amino acids. Losses at the gene ends were 10 bases for V and 8 bases for J; bases not matched to a gene: 10.

Details on this clonotype: At one boundary the junction diverges from the germline segment, which might be a read error. This chain joins TRBV5-1 and TRBJ2-7, with 14 bases lining up with TRBD2. This CDR3 comprises 15 residues. Germline V gene data show CDR1 as SGHRS and CDR2 as YFSETQ. The CDR3, as DNA: TGCGCCAGCAGCTGGACTAGCGGGGGGACCTACAAGCAGTACTTC. Translated: CASSWTSGGTYKQYF. Full variable domain (missing parts from reference TRBV5-1 and TRBJ2-7): KAGVTQTPRYLIKTRGQQVTLSCSPISGHRSVSWYQQTPGQGLQFLFEYFSETQRNKGNFPGRFSGRQFSNSRSEMNVSTLELGDSALYLCASSWTSGGTYKQYFGPGTRLTVT.

This clonotype was observed a handful of times. This chain links TRBV6-1 with TRBJ2-4; 7 bases agree with TRBD1. Germline CDR1 is MNHNS and CDR2 is SASEGT. The CDR3 loop spans 13 amino acids. J gave up 1 base and V 9 bases, and 3 bases lay outside the gene matches. The DNA for the CDR3 is TGTGCCAGTGGGACAGTTGCCAAAAACATTCAGTACTTC. Its translation: CASGTVAKNIQYF.

The rearrangement uses TRBV3-1 and TRBJ1-4; TRBD1 might be the D (5 bases). Trimming took 1 base from V and 8 from J, leaving 11 bases between them. CDR3 length equals 14 residues. Germline V CDR1 and CDR2: LGHDT, YNNKEL (reference sequence). This CDR3 is CASSQGGAREKLFF. DNA for the CDR3: TGTGCCAGCAGCCAAGGTGGGGCTCGAGAAAAACTGTTTTTT.

This clonotype was detected ten times or more. The chain carries TRBV11-2 and TRBJ2-7; 10 bases agree with TRBD2. CDR3 size: 16 residues. Looked up from germline, CDR1 is SGHAT and CDR2 is FQNNGV. V lost 1 base and J lost 1; bases outside the gene matches: 4. CDR3 sequence: CASSLGPSGGSYEQYF. The CDR3 DNA reads as TGTGCCAGCAGCTTAGGGCCTAGCGGGGGTTCCTACGAGCAGTACTTC.

This clonotype was seen a handful of times. This chain joins TRBV5-8 and TRBJ2-1; TRBD2 might be the D (6 bases). Germline CDR1 SGHTS, CDR2 YDEGEE. The length of the CDR3 is 15 residues. V was clipped by 0 bases and J by 1 base, with 8 bases between them. The CDR3 loop is CASSLVGGSYNEQFF. DNA of the CDR3: TGTGCCAGCAGCTTGGTTGGGGGGTCCTACAATGAGCAGTTCTTC. The complete variable domain, with remaining parts taken from reference TRBV5-8 and TRBJ2-1, reads EAGVTQSPTHLIKTRGQQATLRCSPISGHTSVYWYQQALGLGLQFLLWYDEGEERNRGNFPPRFSGRQFPNYSSELNVNALELEDSALYLCASSLVGGSYNEQFFGPGTRLTVL.

This clonotype is medium-sized within its sample. The CDR3 protein is CATSVGALTGMYTGELFF. CDR3 nucleotides: TGTGCCACCAGTGTTGGGGCTTTGACAGGGATGTACACCGGGGAGCTGTTTTTT. The chain employs TRBV24-1 and TRBJ2-2; 7 bases map to TRBD1. CDR3 length: 18 residues. Germline lookup yields CDR1 KGHDR and CDR2 SFDVKD. V shed 5 bases, J shed 3 bases, and the junction held 14 bases outside the gene matches.

Ten or more counts support this clonotype. The genes are TRBV30 and TRBJ1-2; D not certain. This CDR3 contains 11 residues. The V and J ends lost 2 bases and 6 bases respectively, with 7 bases between them. Germline-derived CDR1 and CDR2 are GTSNPN and SVGIG (reference sequence). The CDR3, as DNA: TGTGCCTGGAGTCGTATTGATGGCTACACCTTC. The encoded protein is CAWSRIDGYTF.

Worth noting for this clonotype: A much larger clone is a single base away; this may be a read error. This rearrangement joins TRBV19 to TRBJ2-5; 9 bases line up with TRBD2. The J call may not be correct, given that the DNA end is closer to TRBJ2-1. The CDR3 consists of 15 residues. From germline, CDR1 is LNHDA and CDR2 SQIVND (reference sequence). Here the CDR3 reads CASSQTGGGASEQFF. CDR3 DNA: TGTGCCAGTAGCCAGACTGGCGGGGGGGCGAGTGAGCAGTTCTTC.

With regard to this clonotype: A single base separates this from a much larger clone, so it may be a read error. The chain combines TRBV7-6 with TRBJ1-3; a weak D match, TRBD1 (5 bases). The CDR3 spans 14 residues. Germline V gene data show CDR1 as SGHVS and CDR2 as FNYEAQ. The CDR3 spells CTSSPTDRGNTIYF. CDR3 bases: TGTACCAGCAGCCCGACTGACAGAGGAAACACCATATATTTT.

The chain carries TRBV19 and TRBJ2-4; 7 positions match TRBD1. V was pared by 4 bases and J by 0 bases, with 9 bases of the junction left unmatched. The CDR3 contains 17 residues. The germline gives CDR1 LNHDA, CDR2 SQIVND (reference sequence). CDR3 nucleotides: TGTGCCAGTAGTACCTCATCAGGGGGTCTAGCCAAAAACATTCAGTACTTC. Translated, it gives CASSTSSGGLAKNIQYF. The full variable domain, its missing parts supplied by reference TRBV19 and TRBJ2-4, is DGGITQSPKYLFRKEGQNVTLSCEQNLNHDAMYWYRQDPGQGLRLIYYSQIVNDFQKGDIAEGYSVSREKKESFPLTVTSAQKNPTAFYLCASSTSSGGLAKNIQYFGAGTRLSVL.

Concerning this clonotype: The junction differs from germline at one of its ends, possibly a read error. V is TRBV7-3 and J is TRBJ1-1; 7 nucleotides line up with TRBD1. Germline assignment: CDR1 SGHTA and CDR2 FQGTGA. The CDR3 length is 13 residues. Here the CDR3 DNA reads TGTGCCAGCAGCTTAGACACAGGGGTAGGAGCTCTCTTT. This gives the protein CASSLDTGVGALF.

This clonotype was seen a single time. The V and J genes are TRBV7-9 and TRBJ2-3, with 7 positions matching TRBD2. Looked up from germline, CDR1 is SEHNR and CDR2 is FQNEAQ (reference sequence). The CDR3 totals 16 residues. The junction had 13 bases not matched to a gene; V was cut back by 5 bases and J by 5 bases. This chain's CDR3 is CASSRGLEGVVDTQYF. CDR3 bases: TGTGCCAGCAGCCGAGGACTAGAGGGAGTTGTAGATACGCAGTATTTT. Looking up the rest from reference TRBV7-9 and TRBJ2-3 gives the full variable domain: DTGVSQNPRHKITKRGQNVTFRCDPISEHNRLYWYRQTLGQGPEFLTYFQNEAQLEKSRLLSDRFSAERPKGSFSTLEIQRTEQGDSAMYLCASSRGLEGVVDTQYFGPGTRLTVL.

This clonotype was seen a handful of times. J is TRBJ2-1 and V is TRBV7-3; D might be TRBD1 (6 bases). The CDR3 totals 14 residues. Trimming pared 2 bases from V and 5 bases from J, leaving 10 bases between. From germline, CDR1 is SGHTA and CDR2 FQGTGA. The CDR3 nucleotides are TGTGCCAGCAGCTTAGTGTCAGGGGACAATGAGCAGTTCTTC. Its translation is CASSLVSGDNEQFF.

As regards this clonotype: Just one base apart from a much larger clone, this may be a read error. The V and J genes are TRBV28 and TRBJ2-1; 10 positions agree with TRBD1. The germline V gene encodes CDR1 MDHEN and CDR2 SYDVKM. The CDR3 runs to 14 residues. This chain's CDR3 is CASNTGTGVNDQFF. The CDR3 nucleotides read TGTGCCAGCAACACCGGGACAGGGGTTAATGATCAGTTCTTC. The full variable domain, rest sourced from reference TRBV28 and TRBJ2-1, is DVKVTQSSRYLVKRTGEKVFLECVQDMDHENMFWYRQDPGLGLRLIYFSYDVKMKEKGDIPEGYSVSREKKERFSLILESASTNQTSMYLCASNTGTGVNDQFFGPGTRLTVL.